This T cell receptor (beta chain) comes out of a study of OX40 agonist ivuxolimab in advanced cancers. Study in general: Given to patients was ivuxolimab, an agonistic anti-OX40 (CD134) antibody. Prior therapy, whether anti-PD-1, anti-PD-L1 or anti-CTLA-4, was allowed, and roughly 41% had some. Findings and limits, study-wide: Researchers did not determine the expanded peripheral T cells' antigen specificity.

Produced via immunoSEQ multiplex PCR; TCRdb's table is partial and in-frame only. Among around 74,000 clones listed, just under 95% were seen once. This clone showed up just once. Its antigen is unidentified. The sampling schedule covered blood at baseline, cycle 4 day 1, and cycle 7 day 1. This clonotype originated in an adult with an advanced solid tumor such as melanoma, head and neck, liver or kidney cancer. The sample here was CD4+ or CD8+ T cells sorted from blood, taken in a trial of the OX40 agonist ivuxolimab.

The CDR3 DNA sequence: TGCAGCGTTAGTAATCCGGGACAGGGTGGCACCGGGGAGCTGTTTTTT. It codes for CSVSNPGQGGTGELFF. The genes are TRBV29-1 and TRBJ2-2; 9 bases are a match to TRBD1. V lost 5 bases, J lost 4 bases, and 11 bases stayed unmatched. CDR1 is SQVTM, CDR2 ANQGSEA, per germline. The CDR3 totals 16 residues.